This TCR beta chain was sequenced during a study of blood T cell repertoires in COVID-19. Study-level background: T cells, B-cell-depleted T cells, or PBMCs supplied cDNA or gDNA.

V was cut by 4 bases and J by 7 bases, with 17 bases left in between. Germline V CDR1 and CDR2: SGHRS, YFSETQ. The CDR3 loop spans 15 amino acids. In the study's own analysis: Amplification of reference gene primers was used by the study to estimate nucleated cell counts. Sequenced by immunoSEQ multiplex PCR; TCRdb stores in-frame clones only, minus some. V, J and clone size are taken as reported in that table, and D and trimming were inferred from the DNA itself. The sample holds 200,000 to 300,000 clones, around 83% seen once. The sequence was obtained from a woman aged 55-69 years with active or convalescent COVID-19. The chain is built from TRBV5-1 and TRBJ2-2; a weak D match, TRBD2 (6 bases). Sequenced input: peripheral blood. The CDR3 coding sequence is TGCGCCAGCAGCGGGACGACCGGGAGAAACGGGGAGCTGTTTTTT. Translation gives CASSGTTGRNGELFF.